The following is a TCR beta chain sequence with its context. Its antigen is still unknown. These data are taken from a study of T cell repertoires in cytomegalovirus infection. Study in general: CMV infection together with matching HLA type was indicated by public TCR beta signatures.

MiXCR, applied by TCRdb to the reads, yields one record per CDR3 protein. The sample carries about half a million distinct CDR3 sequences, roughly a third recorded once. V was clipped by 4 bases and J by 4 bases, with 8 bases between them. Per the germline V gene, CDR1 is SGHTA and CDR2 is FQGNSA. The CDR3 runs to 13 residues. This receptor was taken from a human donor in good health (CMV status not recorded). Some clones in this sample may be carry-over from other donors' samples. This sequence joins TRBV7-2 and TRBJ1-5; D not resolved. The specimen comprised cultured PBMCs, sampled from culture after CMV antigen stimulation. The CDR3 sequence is CASSSALNQPQHF. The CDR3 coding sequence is TGTGCCAGCAGCTCGGCTCTAAATCAGCCCCAGCATTTT.